The 2 T cell receptor beta chains below were found in one sample sequenced in a study of response to subunit inactivated influenza vaccine (dated by TCRdb to 2017 to 2018). Library preparation employed RT-PCR. This sample was sequenced with an Illumina HiSeq 2500. Clones were called with MiXCR by TCRdb after fastp trimmed the public reads at Q25, and only in-frame beta chains were retained. Records with the same CDR3 protein are collapsed into one entry carrying the most frequent genes and DNA. The sample includes 610,000 or so distinct CDR3 sequences, with roughly 15% observed a single time. More than 9.5% of the sample is held by the ten biggest clonotypes. Sequencing was performed on PBMCs from blood, taken less than 13 days after vaccination. The receptors were gathered from a man aged 45-60 years who received an inactivated influenza vaccine. Donor details come from another sample of the same person, matched by shared clones.

The CDR3 DNA sequence: TGTGCCAGCAGCCAACGGGGAACCGATAACTATGGCTACACCTTC. The encoded protein is CASSQRGTDNYGYTF. The chain couples TRBV7-2 to TRBJ1-2; D gene ambiguous. CDR3 size: 15 residues. Germline CDR1 reads SGHTA; CDR2 reads FQGNSA. Trimming left V 5 bases short and J 1 base short, with 14 bases between. The entire variable domain, with the rest obtained from reference TRBV7-2 and TRBJ1-2, is as follows: GAGVSQSPSNKVTEKGKDVELRCDPISGHTALYWYRQSLGQGLEFLIYFQGNSAPDKSGLPSDRFSAERTGGSVSTLTIQRTQQEDSAVYLCASSQRGTDNYGYTFGSGTRLTVV.

In its sample, this clonotype was seen a few times. The chain has TRBV7-9 and TRBJ1-1; D may be TRBD1 (5 bases). Germline loops: CDR1 SEHNR, CDR2 FQNEAQ (reference sequence). The CDR3 runs to 14 residues. V lost 0 bases, J lost 5 bases, and 10 bases lay in between. The CDR3 here is CASSLARDSTEAFF. DNA for the CDR3: TGTGCCAGCAGCTTAGCCAGAGACAGTACTGAAGCTTTCTTT.